One and the same sample provided the 27 T cell receptor beta chains below, sequenced in a study of blood T cell repertoires in COVID-19. Clones were sequenced by immunoSEQ multiplex PCR, and TCRdb holds only the in-frame ones, with some missing. This table has 85,000 to 130,000 clones, 70% to 90% appearing once. The specimen was peripheral blood. The source is a woman in her fifties or sixties with acute or convalescent COVID-19.

The rearrangement joins TRBV7-3 to TRBJ2-5; 7 nucleotides match TRBD2. J was trimmed by 5 bases and V by 1 base; bases with no gene match: 4. This CDR3 region has 14 residues. Germline CDR1 reads SGHTA; CDR2 reads FQGTGA. The CDR3 loop is CASSLKGRAETQYF. Written as DNA, the CDR3 is TGTGCCAGCAGCTTAAAAGGGAGGGCGGAGACCCAGTACTTC.

The chain has TRBV9 and TRBJ2-1; D not certain. Trimming took 0 bases from V and 7 from J, leaving 11 bases between them. CDR3 length: 14 residues. The germline V gene encodes CDR1 SGDLS and CDR2 YYNGEE. CDR3 bases: TGTGCCAGCAGCGTAGCCCCCCTGGCTAATGAGCAGTTCTTC. This encodes CASSVAPLANEQFF. Together with reference TRBV9 and TRBJ2-1, the CDR3 gives the full variable domain: DSGVTQTPKHLITATGQRVTLRCSPRSGDLSVYWYQQSLDQGLQFLIQYYNGEERAKGNILERFSAQQFPDLHSELNLSSLELGDSALYFCASSVAPLANEQFFGPGTRLTVL.

As concerns this clone: Other DNA sequences in the sample encode the same CDR3. The chain links TRBV7-3 to TRBJ1-1; 7 bases align to TRBD1. Germline CDR1 is SGHTA and CDR2 is FQGTGA. V shed 2 bases, J shed 1 base, and the junction held 7 bases outside the gene matches. There are 16 residues in the CDR3. This CDR3 reads CASSLSPGTANTEAFF. In nucleotides, the CDR3 is TGTGCCAGCAGCTTATCTCCCGGGACAGCGAACACTGAAGCTTTCTTT.

This CDR3 reads CAIQGAFGELFF. DNA for the CDR3: TGTGCAATACAGGGGGCCTTCGGGGAGCTGTTTTTT. V gene TRBV24-1 combines with J gene TRBJ2-2; 9 bases line up with TRBD1. Germline CDR1 KGHDR, CDR2 SFDVKD. The CDR3 has 12 residues.

V gene TRBV6-2 or TRBV6-3 combines with J gene TRBJ2-7; possibly TRBD2 for D (6 bases). CDR1 is MNHEY, CDR2 SVGEGT, per germline. Between the trimmed V and J ends, which lost 5 bases and 0 bases, there was a span of 11 bases. The length of the CDR3 is 14 residues. CDR3 in DNA: TGTGCCAGCAGTCGAGCGGGCTTCTCCTACGAGCAGTACTTC. The encoded protein is CASSRAGFSYEQYF.

The chain has TRBV9 and TRBJ2-1; 10 nucleotides match TRBD2. Germline V gene data show CDR1 as SGDLS and CDR2 as YYNGEE. The CDR3 runs to 15 residues. With 3 bases clipped from V and 5 bases from J, the junction kept 5 bases outside the gene matches. CDR3 residues: CASSASGSYHNEQFF. In DNA form, the CDR3 reads TGTGCCAGCAGCGCTAGCGGGAGTTACCACAATGAGCAGTTCTTC.

The genes are TRBV28 and TRBJ2-1; 14 bases map to TRBD2. The CDR3 has 18 residues. V dropped 6 bases and J dropped 4; count of bases not matched to a gene: 11. Per the germline V gene, CDR1 is MDHEN and CDR2 is SYDVKM. The CDR3 DNA reads TGTGCCAGCAGCCCCCCGACTAGCGGGAGGGCCGGTTACAATGAGCAGTTCTTC. This translates into CASSPPTSGRAGYNEQFF.

The chain uses TRBV30 and TRBJ2-7; 9 bases match TRBD1. The ends lost 2 bases at V and 7 bases at J; junction bases unmatched: 15. The CDR3 extends over 16 amino acids. The V gene's germline CDR1 is GTSNPN and CDR2 SVGIG (reference sequence). This CDR3 reads CAWSSTRQGGFWEQYV. CDR3 DNA sequence: TGTGCCTGGAGTTCCACTCGACAGGGGGGCTTTTGGGAGCAGTACGTC.

V is TRBV24-1 and J is TRBJ1-5, with TRBD1 identical over 8 bases. Germline V gene data show CDR1 as KGHDR and CDR2 as SFDVKD. V lost 7 bases, J lost 2 bases, and 9 bases stayed unmatched. This CDR3 region has 16 residues. In DNA, the CDR3 is TGTGCCACCAGCCCCACGGACAGGGTGGGCAATCAGCCCCAGCATTTT. Its protein product is CATSPTDRVGNQPQHF.

The rearrangement joins TRBV25-1 to TRBJ1-1; possible D gene TRBD1, 5 bases. CDR3 length: 13 residues. V was shortened by 5 bases and J by 5 bases, with 12 bases between the two germline ends. Germline V gives CDR1 MGHDK, CDR2 SYGVNS. CDR3 sequence (DNA): TGTGCCAGCAGTCTAGTGGGGGGGACTGAAGCTTTCTTT. Its translation is CASSLVGGTEAFF. The variable domain in full, with the rest retrieved from reference TRBV25-1 and TRBJ1-1, is EADIYQTPRYLVIGTGKKITLECSQTMGHDKMYWYQQDPGMELHLIHYSYGVNSTEKGDLSSESTVSRIRTEHFPLTLESARPSHTSQYLCASSLVGGTEAFFGQGTRLTVV.

The rearrangement uses TRBV2 and TRBJ1-6, with 7 nucleotides matching TRBD1. Unmatched junction bases numbered 5, after V lost 4 bases and J lost 5 bases. The CDR3 extends over 15 amino acids. CDR1 and CDR2 (germline): SNHLY, FYNNEI. CDR3 in DNA: TGTGCCAGCAGTGCCATGACAGGGAATAATTCACCCCTCCACTTT. It codes for CASSAMTGNNSPLHF.

The CDR3 here is CAISDGTGSHFVYGYTF. The CDR3 coding sequence is TGTGCCATCAGTGATGGGACAGGGAGTCACTTCGTCTATGGCTACACCTTC. This chain joins TRBV10-3 and TRBJ1-2, with TRBD1 identical over 9 bases. Germline CDR1 and CDR2: ENHRY and SYGVKD. This CDR3 has 17 residues. The V and J ends lost 3 bases and 4 bases, in that order; junction bases with no gene match: 12.

This rearrangement joins TRBV5-1 to TRBJ2-5, with 9 bases fitting TRBD2. Germline V gene sequence: CDR1 SGHRS, CDR2 YFSETQ. CDR3 size: 15 residues. The trim removed 0 bases at V and 2 bases at J, leaving 2 bases unmatched. The DNA for the CDR3 is TGCGCCAGCAGCTTGGGGACTAGCGTTCAAGAGACCCAGTACTTC. Residues: CASSLGTSVQETQYF.

The CDR3 nucleotides are TGTGCCAGCAGCTTAGGTATCCTAGCGGGGCCGGCAGATACGCAGTATTTT. It specifies CASSLGILAGPADTQYF. The chain couples TRBV11-3 to TRBJ2-3; TRBD2 matches at 9 bases. The CDR3 has 17 amino acids. Germline V gene lookup returns CDR1 SGHNT and CDR2 YENEEA. J was trimmed by 4 bases and V by 1 base; bases with no gene match: 9.

Written as DNA, the CDR3 is TGTGCCAGCAGGGCGCGGGGAGGGCGAAATCAGCCCCAGCATTTT. Protein product: CASRARGGRNQPQHF. The chain is built from TRBV6-5 and TRBJ1-5; no clear D gene. V dropped 6 bases and J dropped 4 bases, with 16 bases sitting between them. This CDR3 has 15 residues. Germline CDR1 MNHEY, CDR2 SVGAGI.

J is TRBJ1-2 and V is TRBV29-1, with 9 bases aligning to TRBD1. Germline V lookup: CDR1 SQVTM, CDR2 ANQGSEA. The CDR3 loop spans 17 amino acids. The trim removed 0 bases at V and 5 bases at J, leaving 13 bases unmatched. CDR3 sequence reads: CSVEDVGQGIIRYGYTF. The CDR3 region has the DNA TGCAGCGTTGAAGATGTAGGACAGGGGATTATACGGTATGGCTACACCTTC. Complete variable domain (other parts from reference TRBV29-1 and TRBJ1-2): SAVISQKPSRDICQRGTSLTIQCQVDSQVTMMFWYRQQPGQSLTLIATANQGSEATYESGFVIDKFPISRPNLTFSTLTVSNMSPEDSSIYLCSVEDVGQGIIRYGYTFGSGTRLTVV.

The V call is TRBV6-5, the J call TRBJ2-7; weak D call: TRBD2 (7 bases). This CDR3 contains 13 residues. Germline CDR1 MNHEY, CDR2 SVGAGI. V was trimmed by 6 bases and J by 6 bases, leaving 15 bases between them. The CDR3 loop is CASREGGAGEQYV. In DNA, the CDR3 is TGTGCCAGCAGGGAGGGGGGGGCCGGCGAGCAGTACGTC.

The chain links TRBV5-4 to TRBJ1-2; D might be TRBD1 (6 bases). The germline V gene has CDR1 SGHNT and CDR2 YYREEE (reference sequence). V was clipped by 4 bases and J by 2 bases, with 12 bases between them. This CDR3 is built from 14 residues. CDR3 sequence reads: CASSLPGQNYGYTF. CDR3 DNA: TGTGCCAGCAGCCTCCCGGGACAAAACTATGGCTACACCTTC.

In its sample, this clone was seen once. This chain joins TRBV28 and TRBJ2-5; 8 bases are a match to TRBD1. Germline V gives CDR1 MDHEN, CDR2 SYDVKM. The V gene end was trimmed by 6 bases and the J gene end by 1 base; junction bases not matched to a gene: 16. The CDR3 is 18 residues long. The CDR3, as DNA: TGTGCCAGCAGCCCGGGGACAGGTAGCGTGAGAACCCAAGAGACCCAGTACTTC. Its protein is CASSPGTGSVRTQETQYF.

The rearrangement joins TRBV28 to TRBJ1-2; a weak D match, TRBD1 (5 bases). CDR3 length: 13 amino acids. Germline CDR1 is MDHEN and CDR2 is SYDVKM. Trimming shortened V by 6 bases and J by 3 bases, and 11 bases separated the two germline ends. The DNA for the CDR3 is TGTGCCAGCAGATTGCAGGGTGACTATGGCTACACCTTC. It translates to CASRLQGDYGYTF.

The CDR3 region has the DNA TGTGCCAGCAGTTTCACACAGCTGAACACTGAAGCTTTCTTT. Amino acids: CASSFTQLNTEAFF. The chain has TRBV6-5 and TRBJ1-1; no definite D call. The CDR3 extends over 14 amino acids. CDR1 and CDR2 (germline): MNHEY, SVGAGI. V gave up 4 bases and J gave up 0 bases, with 9 bases separating them.

CDR3 sequence reads: CAGGTGSVLGYTF. The CDR3 bases are TGTGCCGGCGGGACAGGGAGCGTTTTGGGCTACACCTTC. The chain couples TRBV2 to TRBJ1-2, with TRBD1 matching 9 bases. The CDR3 is 13 residues long. Germline V gene data show CDR1 as SNHLY and CDR2 as FYNNEI. Trimming cost V 11 bases and J 8 bases; bases outside gene matches: 12.

V gene TRBV5-1 combines with J gene TRBJ2-1; D is uncertain. Germline V gene lookup returns CDR1 SGHRS and CDR2 YFSETQ. The CDR3 is 18 residues long. V was clipped by 2 bases and J by 0 bases, with 18 bases between them. CDR3 nucleotides: TGCGCCAGCAGCTTCTATTCGGTAGCTCGTAGCTCCTACAATGAGCAGTTCTTC. This translates into CASSFYSVARSSYNEQFF.

This chain links TRBV7-2 with TRBJ2-1; 7 nucleotides match TRBD2. The CDR3 covers 15 residues. V lost 5 bases, J lost 6 bases, and 10 bases stayed unmatched. The germline gives CDR1 SGHTA, CDR2 FQGNSA. CDR3 protein: CASSRTSMGTNEQFF. The CDR3 coding sequence is TGTGCCAGCAGCCGGACTAGTATGGGAACCAATGAGCAGTTCTTC. Full variable domain (remainder filled in from reference TRBV7-2 and TRBJ2-1): GAGVSQSPSNKVTEKGKDVELRCDPISGHTALYWYRQSLGQGLEFLIYFQGNSAPDKSGLPSDRFSAERTGGSVSTLTIQRTQQEDSAVYLCASSRTSMGTNEQFFGPGTRLTVL.

J is TRBJ1-5 and V is TRBV2; D gene ambiguous. Germline CDR1 reads SNHLY; CDR2 reads FYNNEI. V lost 5 bases and J 1 base, leaving 21 bases between the germline ends. This CDR3 region has 18 residues. In DNA form, the CDR3 reads TGTGCCAGCAGTAAAGGGTTCAACAGAGTTTTAAGCAATCAGCCCCAGCATTTT. This codes for CASSKGFNRVLSNQPQHF.

The chain recombines TRBV4-1 with TRBJ2-2; 8 bases fit TRBD2. CDR1 and CDR2 (germline): MGHRA, YSYEKL. The CDR3 is 18 residues long. V lost 4 bases and J lost 2; bases outside the gene matches: 12. Here the CDR3 DNA reads TGCGCCAGCAGCCCCCGGGAGCTGCTAGCGGGTAACACCGGGGAGCTGTTTTTT. This gives the protein CASSPRELLAGNTGELFF.

The gene calls are TRBV4-1 and TRBJ2-1, with 10 nucleotides matching TRBD2. CDR1 and CDR2 (germline): MGHRA, YSYEKL. With 5 bases clipped from V and 0 bases from J, the junction kept 1 base outside the gene matches. This CDR3 is 15 amino acids long. CDR3 coding DNA: TGCGCCAGCAGCACTAGCGGGAACTCCTACAATGAGCAGTTCTTC. Translated, it gives CASSTSGNSYNEQFF.